What follows are 9 T cell receptor beta chains derived from one specimen sequenced in a study of T cells in Graves' hyperthyroidism and ophthalmopathy (dated by TCRdb to between 2018 and 2021). Libraries came from multiplex PCR. Sequencing was performed on an Illumina HiSeq 2000. TCR beta CDR3 regions were amplified from RNA transcripts. A first-round RT-PCR of the TCR CDR3 used the HTBI primer set with the Qiagen OneStep RT-PCR kit. Starting from the raw public reads, TCRdb applied fastp trimming at Q25, assembled clones with MiXCR and retained in-frame beta chains. Rows matching on CDR3 protein sequence are summarized as one entry with the most common DNA and genes. The sample contains around 240,000 distinct CDR3 sequences, about a sixth of them found a single time. Around 30% of the sample belongs to the ten largest clones. Sequenced material: blood. The receptors were sampled from a young woman with Graves' ophthalmopathy.

The CDR3 DNA reads as TGTGCCACCAGCAGAGGGGGGTCCTATAATTCACCCCTCCACTTT. Its translation is CATSRGGSYNSPLHF. The chain links TRBV15 to TRBJ1-6; possible D gene TRBD1, 5 bases. The CDR3 length is 15 residues. The germline gives CDR1 LNHNV, CDR2 YYDKDF (reference sequence). Trimming pared 1 base from V and 1 base from J, leaving 5 bases between.

The chain has TRBV7-3 and TRBJ2-1, with 7 bases lining up with TRBD1. J gave up 5 bases and V 1 base, and 8 bases lay outside the gene matches. Germline loops: CDR1 SGHTA, CDR2 FQGTGA. The CDR3 extends over 16 amino acids. The CDR3 is CASSLMRQGRDNEQFF. CDR3 coding DNA: TGTGCCAGCAGCTTAATGCGACAGGGCAGGGACAATGAGCAGTTCTTC.

This chain links TRBV14 with TRBJ2-7; 11 bases fit TRBD1. The V gene's germline CDR1 is SGHDN and CDR2 FVKESK. V gave up 5 bases and J gave up 3 bases; unmatched junction bases: 3. The CDR3 covers 14 residues. The CDR3, as DNA: TGTGCCAGCAGCAAAGGGACAGGGGGCTACGAGCAGTACTTC. Its protein is CASSKGTGGYEQYF.

This clonotype was observed at least ten times. The chain is built from TRBV20-1 and TRBJ2-1; TRBD2 aligns across 9 bases. Germline V lookup: CDR1 DFQATT, CDR2 SNEGSKA (reference sequence). This CDR3 contains 14 residues. Germline trimming cut 4 bases from V and 5 bases from J; bases unmatched to any gene: 6. The CDR3 nucleotides read TGCAGTGCTATATCGGCGGGGGGGAACAATGAGCAGTTCTTC. It encodes CSAISAGGNNEQFF.

This clonotype has a count of ten or more. The chain carries TRBV28 and TRBJ2-7; 7 bases match TRBD1. Trimming at V came to 6 bases and at J to 2 bases, leaving 7 bases not matched to a gene. The CDR3 contains 14 residues. Germline V gives CDR1 MDHEN, CDR2 SYDVKM. CDR3: CASRLDRAAYEQYF. The CDR3 region has the DNA TGTGCCAGCAGACTCGACAGGGCGGCCTACGAGCAGTACTTC. Variable domain in full (rest from reference TRBV28 and TRBJ2-7): DVKVTQSSRYLVKRTGEKVFLECVQDMDHENMFWYRQDPGLGLRLIYFSYDVKMKEKGDIPEGYSVSREKKERFSLILESASTNQTSMYLCASRLDRAAYEQYFGPGTRLTVT.

This clonotype was counted ten times or more. The chain combines TRBV5-5 with TRBJ2-7; D might be TRBD1 (6 bases). The V gene's germline CDR1 is SGHKS and CDR2 YYEKEE (reference sequence). CDR3 length: 15 residues. Trimming removed 0 bases from V and 3 bases from J, with 13 bases in between. In nucleotides, the CDR3 is TGTGCCAGCAGCTTGGATTGGGGGCTCTTCTACGAGCAGTACTTC. Protein product: CASSLDWGLFYEQYF.

The chain couples TRBV29-1 to TRBJ2-1, with TRBD2 identical over 15 bases. This CDR3 spans 18 amino acids. Unmatched junction bases numbered 15, after V lost 6 bases and J lost 6 bases. From germline, CDR1 is SQVTM and CDR2 ANQGSEA. CDR3 protein: CSVSYPGTSGGSVNEQFF. The CDR3 DNA follows: TGCAGCGTCTCCTACCCCGGGACTAGCGGGGGGTCGGTCAATGAGCAGTTCTTC.

For this clonotype: This may be a read error: a much more frequent sequence differs by one nucleotide. The chain has TRBV4-2 and TRBJ1-2; D remains unclear. The CDR3 has 15 residues. Between the trimmed V and J ends, which lost 0 bases and 8 bases, there was a span of 16 bases. CDR1 is LGHNA and CDR2 is YNFKEQ in the germline V gene. The DNA for the CDR3 is TGTGCCAGCAGCCAAGACCTTTCTGGACGGTGGGGCTACACCTTC. Protein: CASSQDLSGRWGYTF.

In its sample, this clonotype was seen many times. V and J are TRBV4-1 and TRBJ2-1; no reliable D call. Germline CDR1 reads MGHRA; CDR2 reads YSYEKL. Trimming took 1 base from V and 0 from J, leaving 10 bases between them. This CDR3 comprises 16 residues. CDR3 residues: CASSQVGIPSYNEQFF. Here the CDR3 DNA reads TGCGCCAGCAGCCAAGTGGGCATACCCTCCTACAATGAGCAGTTCTTC.